The entry below describes one T cell receptor (beta chain). Its antigen is currently unknown. Relapses following autologous stem cell transplantation were seen in all patients, with brentuximab vedotin exposure varying. The sample is drawn from a study of PD-1 blockade in classical Hodgkin lymphoma. The repertoire was sequenced with immunoSEQ multiplex PCR; TCRdb's copy has only in-frame clones and lacks some. The table has just over 7,000 clones, 70% to 90% seen once. Findings and limits, study-wide: As was reported, newly diagnosed patients showed lower baseline TCR diversity than healthy donors did. Before treatment, complete responders showed about the same diversity as newly diagnosed patients.

The CDR3 loop spans 13 amino acids. The V end lost 0 bases, the J end lost 7 bases, and 13 bases lay between the germline ends. The germline V gene encodes CDR1 GTSNPN and CDR2 SVGIG (reference sequence). The chain employs TRBV30 and TRBJ2-7, with D possibly called TRBD1 or TRBD2 (5 bases each). This clonotype originated in a human donor with classical Hodgkin lymphoma. The source material was peripheral blood mononuclear cells (PBMCs), sampled at baseline. CDR3 residues: CAWSVGATGEQYF. CDR3 in DNA: TGTGCCTGGAGTGTCGGGGCAACGGGGGAGCAGTACTTC.